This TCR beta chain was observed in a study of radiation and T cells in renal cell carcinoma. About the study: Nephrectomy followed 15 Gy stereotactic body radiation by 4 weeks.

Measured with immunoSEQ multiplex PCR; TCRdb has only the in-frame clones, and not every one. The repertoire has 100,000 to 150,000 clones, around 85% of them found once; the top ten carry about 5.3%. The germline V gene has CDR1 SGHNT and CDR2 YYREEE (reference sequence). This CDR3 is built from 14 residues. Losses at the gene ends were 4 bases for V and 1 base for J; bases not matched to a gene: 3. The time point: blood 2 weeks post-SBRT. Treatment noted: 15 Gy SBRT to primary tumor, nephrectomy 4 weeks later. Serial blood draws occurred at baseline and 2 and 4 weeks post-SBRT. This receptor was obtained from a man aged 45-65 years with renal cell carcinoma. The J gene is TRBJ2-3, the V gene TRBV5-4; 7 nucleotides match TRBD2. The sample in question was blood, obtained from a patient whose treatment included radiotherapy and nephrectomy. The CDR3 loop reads CASSPRGGTDTQYF. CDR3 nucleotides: TGTGCCAGCAGCCCCCGGGGGGGCACAGATACGCAGTATTTT. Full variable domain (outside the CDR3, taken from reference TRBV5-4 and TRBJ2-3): ETGVTQSPTHLIKTRGQQVTLRCSSQSGHNTVSWYQQALGQGPQFIFQYYREEENGRGNFPPRFSGLQFPNYSSELNVNALELDDSALYLCASSPRGGTDTQYFGPGTRLTVL.